The 21 T cell receptor beta chains reported below all come from one sample, sequenced in a study of CD8 T cell repertoires and HIV-1 epitope variants. Assay: immunoSEQ multiplex PCR; the TCRdb copy retains only in-frame clones and omits some. The profile covers 80,000 to 95,000 clones, with more than 65% appearing a single time and more than 25% taken by the ten largest. The sequenced sample consisted of uncultured baseline CD8+ T cells from peripheral blood mononuclear cells (PBMCs). These TCRs come from a male donor with HIV.

This chain links TRBV7-8 with TRBJ1-4; D call uncertain. Germline CDR1 SGHVS, CDR2 FQNEAQ. The CDR3 consists of 10 residues. The CDR3 reads CAATNEKLFF. The CDR3 coding sequence is TGTGCGGCAACTAATGAAAAACTGTTTTTT.

This clone was seen a handful of times. The chain has TRBV28 and TRBJ2-1; D not certain. Germline V gene data show CDR1 as MDHEN and CDR2 as SYDVKM. This CDR3 comprises 13 residues. V gave up 3 bases and J gave up 4 bases, with 7 bases separating them. The CDR3 protein is CASSLAPYNEQFF. The CDR3, as DNA: TGTGCCAGCAGTTTGGCACCTTACAATGAGCAGTTCTTC.

The chain couples TRBV28 to TRBJ1-4, with D perhaps matching TRBD1 (6 bases). The V gene lost 6 bases and the J gene lost 5 bases, with 16 bases spanning the gap. Germline values: CDR1 MDHEN, CDR2 SYDVKM. The CDR3 has 15 amino acids. The CDR3 bases are TGTGCCAGCAGCCTAATAGGGGGGGCAAATGAAAAACTGTTTTTT. It encodes CASSLIGGANEKLFF.

This chain joins TRBV19 and TRBJ2-2; D perhaps matches TRBD1 (5 bases). The V end was cut by 5 bases, the J end by 5 bases, with 15 bases between. Germline assignment: CDR1 LNHDA and CDR2 SQIVND (reference sequence). This CDR3 region has 15 residues. In nucleotides, the CDR3 is TGTGCCAGTAGTCAAGACAGCCAGAGTACCGGGGAGCTGTTTTTT. Its protein is CASSQDSQSTGELFF.

Worth noting for this clone: One end of the junction does not line up with germline, which may come from a read error. The chain links TRBV27 to TRBJ2-7, with 15 bases matching TRBD2. The CDR3 contains 13 residues. CDR1 and CDR2 from the germline V gene are MNHEY and SMNVEV (reference sequence). The CDR3 loop is CASSSGLAGGFHF. The CDR3 nucleotides read TGTGCCAGCAGTTCGGGACTAGCGGGAGGATTCCACTTC.

The gene calls are TRBV6-6 and TRBJ2-5; D is unclear. Trimming took 5 bases from V and 4 from J, leaving 17 bases between them. CDR1 is MNHNY and CDR2 is SVGAGI in the germline V gene (reference sequence). This CDR3 has 15 amino acids. CDR3 sequence: CASSTPIRDGETQYF. In DNA form, the CDR3 reads TGTGCCAGCAGTACCCCCATCCGCGATGGAGAGACCCAGTACTTC.

This chain connects TRBV7-9 to TRBJ1-2; 9 nucleotides match TRBD1. Germline V gene data show CDR1 as SEHNR and CDR2 as FQNEAQ (reference sequence). CDR3 length equals 15 residues. V shed 0 bases, J shed 2 bases, and the junction held 1 base outside the gene matches. For the CDR3, the DNA is TGTGCCAGCAGCTTAGCGGGGACAGGGAACTATGGCTACACCTTC. Protein: CASSLAGTGNYGYTF. The complete variable domain, with remaining parts taken from reference TRBV7-9 and TRBJ1-2, reads DTGVSQNPRHKITKRGQNVTFRCDPISEHNRLYWYRQTLGQGPEFLTYFQNEAQLEKSRLLSDRFSAERPKGSFSTLEIQRTEQGDSAMYLCASSLAGTGNYGYTFGSGTRLTVV.

This clone was observed a handful of times. V gene TRBV29-1 combines with J gene TRBJ1-6; tentatively, D is TRBD1 (6 bases). CDR3 size: 14 residues. Germline values: CDR1 SQVTM, CDR2 ANQGSEA. Trimming took off 7 bases at V and 5 bases at J, with 15 bases between the two ends. CDR3 coding DNA: TGCAGCGCGTCCACAGGGCTGGATAATTCACCCCTCCACTTT. This translates into CSASTGLDNSPLHF.

V and J are TRBV5-1 and TRBJ2-3; possibly TRBD2 for D (6 bases). Trimming left V 0 bases short and J 2 bases short, with 10 bases between. This CDR3 region has 15 residues. Germline V CDR1 and CDR2: SGHRS, YFSETQ. The CDR3 region is CASSLEAGITDTQYF. CDR3 DNA sequence: TGCGCCAGCAGCTTGGAGGCGGGGATCACAGATACGCAGTATTTT.

This clone occurred a few times. The rearrangement joins TRBV7-2 to TRBJ2-3; 12 bases are shared with TRBD2. Germline V gives CDR1 SGHTA, CDR2 FQGNSA. After removal of 5 bases from V and 6 bases from J, the junction contained 12 bases not matched to a gene. CDR3 length: 17 residues. The CDR3 coding sequence is TGTGCCAGCAGCCGGTCTACTAGCGGGGGGTCTTTGGATACGCAGTATTTT. It is translated as CASSRSTSGGSLDTQYF.

The sample holds a few counts of this clone. This CDR3 is also generated by other DNA sequences in the sample. CDR3 protein: CASSQDLPGAVGNTIYF. As DNA, the CDR3 is TGTGCCAGCAGCCAAGATCTGCCGGGGGCGGTCGGAAACACCATATATTTT. This chain uses TRBV14 with TRBJ1-3; D might be TRBD1 (6 bases). V was clipped by 0 bases and J by 4 bases, with 16 bases between them. The CDR3 is 17 amino acids. Germline CDR1 SGHDN, CDR2 FVKESK.

This clone came up a few times. Within the sample, other DNA sequences also encode this same CDR3. The chain combines TRBV28 with TRBJ1-5, with D unclear. CDR1 MDHEN and CDR2 SYDVKM come from the germline V gene. V dropped 6 bases and J dropped 0 bases, with 3 bases sitting between them. The CDR3 runs 12 residues. CDR3 DNA sequence: TGTGCCAGCAGGGTTAGCAATCAGCCCCAGCATTTT. It is translated as CASRVSNQPQHF.

A remark on this clone: The sample holds other DNA sequences that translate to the same CDR3. This chain's CDR3 is CASSLSGTYNEQFF. CDR3 DNA: TGTGCCAGCAGTCTTAGCGGGACCTACAATGAGCAGTTCTTC. The chain has TRBV6-6 and TRBJ2-1; TRBD2 aligns across 8 bases. The germline V gene encodes CDR1 MNHNY and CDR2 SVGAGI (reference sequence). The CDR3 is made up of 14 amino acids. V dropped 5 bases and J dropped 2; count of bases not matched to a gene: 2.

The genes are TRBV5-1 and TRBJ2-6, with D perhaps being TRBD1 or TRBD2 (5 bases each). Germline loops: CDR1 SGHRS, CDR2 YFSETQ. The CDR3 totals 15 residues. V lost 2 bases and J 2 bases, leaving 8 bases between the germline ends. Here the CDR3 DNA reads TGCGCCAGCAGCTTTGGGGGAACTGGGGCCAACGTCCTGACTTTC. It translates to CASSFGGTGANVLTF.

This chain joins TRBV9 and TRBJ1-3; D ambiguous. The CDR3 totals 14 residues. Germline V lookup: CDR1 SGDLS, CDR2 YYNGEE. Trimming took off 0 bases at V and 7 bases at J, with 11 bases between the two ends. The CDR3 DNA sequence: TGTGCCAGCAGCGTAGCAGGACGGTCGAACACCATATATTTT. Translation gives CASSVAGRSNTIYF.

This chain uses TRBV2 with TRBJ2-1; the match to TRBD2 covers 7 bases. V lost 7 bases and J lost 3; bases outside the gene matches: 6. The CDR3 sequence is 14 residues long. Germline CDR1 reads SNHLY; CDR2 reads FYNNEI. DNA of the CDR3: TGTGCCAGCATCCAGGCGGGGGACTACAATGAGCAGTTCTTC. It yields the protein CASIQAGDYNEQFF. Drawing the rest from reference TRBV2 and TRBJ2-1, the complete variable domain is EPEVTQTPSHQVTQMGQEVILRCVPISNHLYFYWYRQILGQKVEFLVSFYNNEISEKSEIFDDQFSVERPDGSNFTLKIRSTKLEDSAMYFCASIQAGDYNEQFFGPGTRLTVL.

CDR3 in amino acids: CASSLAGRDTGELFF. Here the CDR3 DNA reads TGCGCCAGCAGCTTGGCTGGCAGGGACACCGGGGAGCTGTTTTTT. J is TRBJ2-2 and V is TRBV5-1; a possible D gene is TRBD1 (5 bases). In germline, CDR1 is SGHRS, CDR2 YFSETQ. The V end was cut by 0 bases, the J end by 3 bases, with 9 bases between. The CDR3 has 15 amino acids.

The chain employs TRBV2 and TRBJ2-1; TRBD1 agrees at 10 bases. This CDR3 region has 15 residues. CDR1 SNHLY and CDR2 FYNNEI come from the germline V gene. V shed 5 bases and J 6 bases; nucleotides not matched to a gene: 7. The CDR3 spells CASSPRTGGSNEQFF. DNA of the CDR3: TGTGCCAGCAGTCCAAGGACAGGGGGGAGCAATGAGCAGTTCTTC. Full variable domain (missing parts from reference TRBV2 and TRBJ2-1): EPEVTQTPSHQVTQMGQEVILRCVPISNHLYFYWYRQILGQKVEFLVSFYNNEISEKSEIFDDQFSVERPDGSNFTLKIRSTKLEDSAMYFCASSPRTGGSNEQFFGPGTRLTVL.

This chain joins TRBV25-1 and TRBJ2-3; D is unresolved. The CDR3 has 12 residues. Germline loops: CDR1 MGHDK, CDR2 SYGVNS. Between the trimmed V and J ends, which lost 5 bases and 2 bases, there was a span of 5 bases. The chain's CDR3 is CASSTFTDTQYF. CDR3 bases: TGTGCCAGCAGTACCTTCACAGATACGCAGTATTTT.

V is TRBV19 and J is TRBJ2-7; D might be TRBD1 (5 bases). The CDR3 has 14 amino acids. The ends were cut back, 5 bases at V and 1 base at J, with 12 bases in the middle. The germline gives CDR1 LNHDA, CDR2 SQIVND (reference sequence). As DNA, the CDR3 is TGTGCCAGTAGTGTCTCGACAGCTTCCTACGAGCAGTACTTC. Encoded protein: CASSVSTASYEQYF.

In its sample, this clone was seen many times. V and J are TRBV28 and TRBJ2-7; D gene uncertain. V was pared by 1 base and J by 0 bases, with 4 bases between. This CDR3 region has 13 residues. The germline V gene encodes CDR1 MDHEN and CDR2 SYDVKM. The chain's CDR3 is CASSLYGSYEQYF. In DNA, the CDR3 is TGTGCCAGCAGTTTATACGGCTCCTACGAGCAGTACTTC. Supplemented by reference TRBV28 and TRBJ2-7, the full variable domain reads DVKVTQSSRYLVKRTGEKVFLECVQDMDHENMFWYRQDPGLGLRLIYFSYDVKMKEKGDIPEGYSVSREKKERFSLILESASTNQTSMYLCASSLYGSYEQYFGPGTRLTVT.